One sample yielded the 14 T cell receptor beta chains listed below, sequenced in a study of post-analysis software for immune sequencing data (dated by TCRdb to 2013 to 2016). No antigens are known for them. General study outcomes and caveats: Patients showed significantly higher frequencies than controls for five TRBV segments, among them TRBV5-6, TRBV5-1 and TRBV20-1.

Libraries were prepared through PCR. Data came from an Illumina HiSeq 2500. To reduce PCR and sequencing biases, unique molecular identifiers were incorporated into the TCR beta cDNA libraries. TCRdb handled the public reads itself, with Q25 trimming in fastp and clone calling in MiXCR, and kept productive beta chains. CDR3 protein duplicates are merged, each entry listing the most common genes and DNA. This sample has more than 350,000 distinct CDR3 sequences in its table, and roughly 38% of those were observed once. Of the sample, less than 8% is held by the ten largest clones. Sequenced sample: blood. All receptors come from a girl aged 2 to 10 with multiple sclerosis.

V and J are TRBV9 and TRBJ2-3; no clear D gene. The CDR3 has 12 residues. The germline V and J ends were trimmed by 3 bases and 4 bases, with 6 bases remaining between them. Per the germline V gene, CDR1 is SGDLS and CDR2 is YYNGEE. The CDR3 sequence: CASSGAADTQYF. The CDR3 bases are TGTGCCAGCAGCGGGGCAGCAGATACGCAGTATTTT.

In this sample, this clonotype turned up once. The rearrangement uses TRBV28 and TRBJ2-7; 9 nucleotides align to TRBD2. This CDR3 has 15 amino acids. V trimming: 6 bases; J trimming: 2 bases; junction bases outside the gene matches: 8. Germline V lookup: CDR1 MDHEN, CDR2 SYDVKM. The DNA for the CDR3 is TGTGCCAGCAGGGATCCGGGACTAGCTCCCTACGAGCAGTACTTC. Amino acids: CASRDPGLAPYEQYF.

The chain links TRBV6-6 to TRBJ1-1; TRBD1 might be the D (6 bases). Germline CDR1 is MNHNY and CDR2 is SVGAGI (reference sequence). V was pared by 4 bases and J by 3 bases, with 21 bases between. This CDR3 spans 17 amino acids. The chain's CDR3 is CASSSLQTGFGHTEAFF. DNA of the CDR3: TGTGCCAGCAGTTCTTTACAAACAGGGTTCGGGCACACTGAAGCTTTCTTT.

A single count supports this clonotype. J is TRBJ2-5 and V is TRBV29-1, with TRBD1 as a possible D gene (5 bases). The DNA end is a closer match to TRBJ2-7, so the J assignment may be wrong. This CDR3 has 12 residues. Looked up from germline, CDR1 is SQVTM and CDR2 is ANQGSEA. The CDR3 DNA sequence: TGCAGCGTTCAGGGTTCCTACTACGAGCAGTACTTC. Translating gives CSVQGSYYEQYF.

This clonotype was counted once. V usage is TRBV5-1 and J usage is TRBJ2-7; D is perhaps TRBD2 (7 bases). CDR3 length: 16 residues. The germline V gene encodes CDR1 SGHRS and CDR2 YFSETQ. The ends were cut back, 0 bases at V and 2 bases at J, with 15 bases in the middle. The CDR3 nucleotides are TGCGCCAGCAGCTTGGTCTGGGGGGGCGAAACCTACGAGCAGTACTTC. Translation gives CASSLVWGGETYEQYF.

The chain couples TRBV7-2 to TRBJ2-1, with 7 positions matching TRBD1. CDR1 SGHTA and CDR2 FQGNSA come from the germline V gene. The CDR3 runs to 16 residues. V lost 5 bases and J lost 1; bases outside the gene matches: 8. The CDR3 DNA sequence: TGTGCCAGCAGCCAGATCCGGGGACAGTCCTACAATGAGCAGTTCTTC. This sequence encodes CASSQIRGQSYNEQFF. Complete variable domain (other parts from reference TRBV7-2 and TRBJ2-1): GAGVSQSPSNKVTEKGKDVELRCDPISGHTALYWYRQSLGQGLEFLIYFQGNSAPDKSGLPSDRFSAERTGGSVSTLTIQRTQQEDSAVYLCASSQIRGQSYNEQFFGPGTRLTVL.

The table lists this clonotype with a few counts. The chain joins TRBV7-9 to TRBJ2-1; TRBD2 aligns across 12 bases. The CDR3 covers 16 residues. Germline V CDR1 and CDR2: SEHNR, FQNEAQ (reference sequence). Trimming removed 5 bases from V and 5 bases from J; junction bases left unmatched: 7. CDR3 DNA sequence: TGTGCCAGCAGCAACCTAGCGGGAGGGAACAACAATGAGCAGTTCTTC. Amino acid sequence: CASSNLAGGNNNEQFF.

This clonotype was counted a few times. The chain couples TRBV6-6 to TRBJ1-2; a weak D match, TRBD1 (6 bases). The CDR3 covers 12 residues. With 5 bases removed from V and 12 bases from J, the gap between germline ends came to 16 bases. Germline-derived CDR1 and CDR2 are MNHNY and SVGAGI (reference sequence). Here the CDR3 DNA reads TGTGCCAGCAGTGCGACAGGCTATGGGGACACCTTC. Residues: CASSATGYGDTF.

This clonotype has more than one count but fewer than ten. This chain uses TRBV20-1 with TRBJ2-3, with D unresolved. The ends were cut back, 2 bases at V and 4 bases at J, with 4 bases in the middle. Germline V lookup: CDR1 DFQATT, CDR2 SNEGSKA (reference sequence). CDR3 length: 11 residues. CDR3 sequence (DNA): TGCAGTGCTAGAACAGCAGATACGCAGTATTTT. Protein product: CSARTADTQYF.

CDR3 DNA: TGTGCCAGCAGTTTATCTGCGGCCGAGCAGTACTTC. Its translation: CASSLSAAEQYF. The V call is TRBV12-3 or TRBV12-4, the J call TRBJ2-5; D gene ambiguous. Matching the DNA end better, TRBJ2-7 makes the J call doubtful. CDR3 size: 12 residues.

The sample holds a few counts of this clonotype. The chain links TRBV9 to TRBJ2-1; unclear D gene. Trimming pared 0 bases from V and 5 bases from J, leaving 12 bases between. Germline lookup yields CDR1 SGDLS and CDR2 YYNGEE. There are 15 residues in the CDR3. This CDR3 reads CASSVDSSGNNEQFF. For the CDR3, the DNA is TGTGCCAGCAGCGTAGACTCCTCCGGTAACAATGAGCAGTTCTTC.

The chain recombines TRBV20-1 with TRBJ2-7, with D unclear. The J call may be in error: the DNA end matches TRBJ2-5 better. The CDR3 has 12 residues. The germline V gene encodes CDR1 DFQATT and CDR2 SNEGSKA (reference sequence). The CDR3 coding sequence is TGCAGTGCTAGAGATCTAGTCGAGACCCAGTACTTC. Its translation: CSARDLVETQYF.

This clonotype was found a few times. This chain joins TRBV29-1 and TRBJ2-2; possible D gene TRBD2, 6 bases. Germline assignment: CDR1 SQVTM and CDR2 ANQGSEA. The ends were cut back, 6 bases at V and 2 bases at J, with 10 bases in the middle. The CDR3 spans 13 residues. The CDR3 DNA sequence: TGCAGCGTGGCGGGACTTAACACCGGGGAGCTGTTTTTT. It codes for CSVAGLNTGELFF.

CDR3 loop: CASSRGGLAGLNEQFF. CDR3 bases: TGTGCCAGCAGCCGCGGGGGACTAGCGGGACTCAATGAGCAGTTCTTC. The chain joins TRBV7-3 to TRBJ2-1; 13 bases map to TRBD2. This CDR3 is built from 16 residues. After removal of 5 bases from V and 6 bases from J, the junction contained 7 bases not matched to a gene. CDR1 SGHTA and CDR2 FQGTGA come from the germline V gene.